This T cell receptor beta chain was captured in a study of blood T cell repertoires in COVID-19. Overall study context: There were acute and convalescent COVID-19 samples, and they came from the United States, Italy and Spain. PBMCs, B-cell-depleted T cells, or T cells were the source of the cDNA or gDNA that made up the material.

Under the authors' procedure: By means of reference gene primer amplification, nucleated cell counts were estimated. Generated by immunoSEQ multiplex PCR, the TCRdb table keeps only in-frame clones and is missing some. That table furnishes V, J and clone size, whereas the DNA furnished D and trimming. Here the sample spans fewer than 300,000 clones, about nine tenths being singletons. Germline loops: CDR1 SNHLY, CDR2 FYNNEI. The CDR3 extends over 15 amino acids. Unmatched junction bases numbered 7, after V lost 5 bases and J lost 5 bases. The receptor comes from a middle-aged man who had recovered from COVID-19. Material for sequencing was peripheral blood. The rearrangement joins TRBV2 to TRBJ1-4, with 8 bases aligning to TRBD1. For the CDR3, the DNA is TGTGCCAGCAGTCGAGACAGGGGCAGAAATGAAAAACTGTTTTTT. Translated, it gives CASSRDRGRNEKLFF.